Below, 22 T cell receptor beta chains from the same sample are listed, as sequenced in a study of T cells in localized non-small cell lung cancer. This table comes from immunoSEQ multiplex PCR, and its TCRdb copy is limited to in-frame clones, with some not included. The sample records around 8,600 clones, around 87% being singletons. Sequenced material: peripheral blood, taken before any cancer treatment. These receptors all come from a male donor aged 60 or over with stage III lung adenocarcinoma.

This chain joins TRBV6-6 and TRBJ1-3; D perhaps matches TRBD1 (5 bases). Germline V gene lookup returns CDR1 MNHNY and CDR2 SVGAGI (reference sequence). Trimming removed 1 base at V and 2 bases at J, with 9 bases between. This CDR3 region has 15 residues. Here the CDR3 DNA reads TGTGCCAGCAGTTACTTCCCGGGGCCTGGAAACACCATATATTTT. This gives the protein CASSYFPGPGNTIYF.

This rearrangement joins TRBV27 to TRBJ2-2; 11 bases fit TRBD2. CDR3 size: 17 residues. V dropped 2 bases and J dropped 5; count of bases not matched to a gene: 7. CDR1 is MNHEY and CDR2 is SMNVEV in the germline V gene (reference sequence). CDR3 residues: CASSLTSGRGGTGELFF. CDR3 in DNA: TGTGCCAGCAGTTTAACTAGCGGGAGAGGAGGGACCGGGGAGCTGTTTTTT.

The CDR3 DNA follows: TGTGCCAGTAGTATCCGGGTGGGGGGCGCTGAAGCTTTCTTT. Residues: CASSIRVGGAEAFF. J is TRBJ1-1 and V is TRBV19; D possibly corresponds to TRBD1 (6 bases). This CDR3 has 14 amino acids. V lost 3 bases and J lost 6, with 14 bases in between. Per germline, CDR1 LNHDA and CDR2 SQIVND (reference sequence).

A single count supports this clone. The V call is TRBV7-8, the J call TRBJ2-7; D is undetermined. The CDR3 consists of 14 residues. V was cut by 1 base and J by 2 bases, with 9 bases left in between. Per germline, CDR1 SGHVS and CDR2 FQNEAQ. Here the CDR3 reads CASSLDPATYEQYF. Written as DNA, the CDR3 is TGTGCCAGCAGCTTAGACCCGGCTACCTACGAGCAGTACTTC. The entire variable domain, with the rest obtained from reference TRBV7-8 and TRBJ2-7, is as follows: GAGVSQSPRYKVAKRGQDVALRCDPISGHVSLFWYQQALGQGPEFLTYFQNEAQLDKSGLPSDRFFAERPEGSVSTLKIQRTQQEDSAVYLCASSLDPATYEQYFGPGTRLTVT.

The chain has TRBV4-2 and TRBJ2-3, with 15 nucleotides matching TRBD2. Per the germline V gene, CDR1 is LGHNA and CDR2 is YNFKEQ. There are 18 residues in the CDR3. V shed 3 bases and J 3 bases; nucleotides not matched to a gene: 7. The DNA of the CDR3 is TGTGCCAGCAGCCAGCGGACTAGCGGGGGGGGAACGACAGATACGCAGTATTTT. Translation gives CASSQRTSGGGTTDTQYF.

This chain links TRBV30 with TRBJ1-3; 10 nucleotides align to TRBD1. J lost 6 bases, V lost 6 bases, and 2 bases had no gene match. This CDR3 has 12 amino acids. Germline V gives CDR1 GTSNPN, CDR2 SVGIG (reference sequence). The CDR3 nucleotides read TGTGCCTGCGGGACAGGGGAAAACACCATATATTTT. Translating gives CACGTGENTIYF.

This sequence joins TRBV9 and TRBJ2-1; D ambiguous. The CDR3 extends over 15 amino acids. The germline CDR1 and CDR2 sequences are SGDLS and YYNGEE. The germline V and J ends were trimmed by 0 bases and 1 base, with 8 bases remaining between them. DNA for the CDR3: TGTGCCAGCAGCGTAGAGGCGGCATCCTACAATGAGCAGTTCTTC. This translates into CASSVEAASYNEQFF.

This clone is a singleton in its sample. This chain connects TRBV19 to TRBJ2-5; 11 nucleotides match TRBD2. J lost 4 bases, V lost 2 bases, and 3 bases had no gene match. In germline, CDR1 is LNHDA, CDR2 SQIVND (reference sequence). The CDR3 covers 15 residues. CDR3 in DNA: TGTGCCAGTAGTATAAGTCTAGCGGGAGGAGAGACCCAGTACTTC. It encodes CASSISLAGGETQYF.

J is TRBJ2-2 and V is TRBV7-8; unclear D gene. CDR1 is SGHVS and CDR2 is FQNEAQ in the germline V gene. Trimming removed 5 bases from V and 6 bases from J, with 7 bases in between. This CDR3 has 12 amino acids. CDR3 coding DNA: TGTGCCAGCAGCGGGGATTCCGGGGAGCTGTTTTTT. It translates to CASSGDSGELFF.

The chain is built from TRBV9 and TRBJ2-2; tentatively, D is TRBD1 or TRBD2 (5 bases each). The germline V gene has CDR1 SGDLS and CDR2 YYNGEE. CDR3 length equals 15 residues. V was clipped by 4 bases and J by 5 bases, with 15 bases between them. The DNA of the CDR3 is TGTGCCAGCAGCTTCGGGGCCGGTGGAACCGGGGAGCTGTTTTTT. This codes for CASSFGAGGTGELFF.

The chain links TRBV19 to TRBJ2-1, with no clear D. V was clipped by 3 bases and J by 5 bases, with 14 bases between them. This CDR3 spans 15 amino acids. The V gene's germline CDR1 is LNHDA and CDR2 SQIVND (reference sequence). For the CDR3, the DNA is TGTGCCAGTAGTATCCCGCCGCCCGGGCACAATGAGCAGTTCTTC. As protein: CASSIPPPGHNEQFF. The complete variable domain, with remaining parts taken from reference TRBV19 and TRBJ2-1, reads DGGITQSPKYLFRKEGQNVTLSCEQNLNHDAMYWYRQDPGQGLRLIYYSQIVNDFQKGDIAEGYSVSREKKESFPLTVTSAQKNPTAFYLCASSIPPPGHNEQFFGPGTRLTVL.

The chain carries TRBV20-1 and TRBJ2-5; TRBD1 matches 7 bases. The trim removed 6 bases at V and 5 bases at J, leaving 3 bases unmatched. Germline-derived CDR1 and CDR2 are DFQATT and SNEGSKA (reference sequence). The CDR3 runs 11 residues. CDR3 sequence (DNA): TGCAGTGCGCGACAGGGCGAGACCCAGTACTTC. Its translation is CSARQGETQYF.

V gene TRBV19 combines with J gene TRBJ2-3; weak D call: TRBD2 (6 bases). The V gene lost 3 bases and the J gene lost 3 bases, with 19 bases spanning the gap. The CDR3 sequence is 17 residues long. Looked up from germline, CDR1 is LNHDA and CDR2 is SQIVND (reference sequence). The CDR3 sequence: CASSIVWVADQTDTQYF. CDR3 bases: TGTGCCAGTAGTATCGTGTGGGTAGCGGACCAGACAGATACGCAGTATTTT.

The chain uses TRBV9 and TRBJ2-7, with D possibly called TRBD1 or TRBD2 (7 bases each). CDR1 is SGDLS, CDR2 YYNGEE, per germline. Trimming took off 0 bases at V and 2 bases at J, with 12 bases between the two ends. CDR3 size: 15 residues. CDR3 in DNA: TGTGCCAGCAGCGTAGCAGGGGGGGGTCCCTACGAGCAGTACTTC. Translation: CASSVAGGGPYEQYF. Looking up the rest from reference TRBV9 and TRBJ2-7 gives the full variable domain: DSGVTQTPKHLITATGQRVTLRCSPRSGDLSVYWYQQSLDQGLQFLIQYYNGEERAKGNILERFSAQQFPDLHSELNLSSLELGDSALYFCASSVAGGGPYEQYFGPGTRLTVT.

The J gene is TRBJ2-1, the V gene TRBV30, with D possibly being TRBD1 (6 bases). CDR3 length: 15 amino acids. Germline CDR1 reads GTSNPN; CDR2 reads SVGIG (reference sequence). Trimming shortened V by 2 bases and J by 3 bases, and 14 bases separated the two germline ends. CDR3 sequence: CAWSPTDSHYNEQFF. The CDR3 bases are TGTGCCTGGAGTCCCACGGACAGCCACTACAATGAGCAGTTCTTC.

The chain combines TRBV18 with TRBJ2-1, with D possibly TRBD2 on 5 matching bases. This CDR3 has 16 amino acids. Between the trimmed V and J ends, which lost 5 bases and 4 bases, there was a span of 18 bases. Germline CDR1 and CDR2: KGHSH and LQKENI. In DNA, the CDR3 is TGTGCCAGCTCATTTTACCCGAGGGCCAATTACAATGAGCAGTTCTTC. Translating it yields CASSFYPRANYNEQFF.

J is TRBJ2-7 and V is TRBV28, with a possible D match to TRBD2 (5 bases). Trimming pared 4 bases from V and 3 bases from J, leaving 7 bases between. The CDR3 has 12 residues. Germline V gene data show CDR1 as MDHEN and CDR2 as SYDVKM. DNA of the CDR3: TGTGCCAGCAGTTCCGGACTCTACGAGCAGTACTTC. Translating gives CASSSGLYEQYF.

The chain couples TRBV7-3 to TRBJ1-1; D remains unclear. CDR3 size: 15 residues. V lost 5 bases to trimming and J lost 3 bases, with 16 bases between them. The germline gives CDR1 SGHTA, CDR2 FQGTGA. The CDR3 here is CASSHWSRKDTEAFF. CDR3 bases: TGTGCCAGCAGCCACTGGAGTCGGAAGGACACTGAAGCTTTCTTT.

The chain carries TRBV27 and TRBJ2-2; 12 bases line up with TRBD2. The CDR3 runs to 16 residues. V lost 4 bases and J lost 5; bases outside the gene matches: 5. CDR1 is MNHEY, CDR2 SMNVEV, per germline (reference sequence). This chain's CDR3 is CASSSTTSGRTGELFF. As DNA, the CDR3 is TGTGCCAGCAGTTCGACAACTAGCGGGAGGACCGGGGAGCTGTTTTTT.

V usage is TRBV5-4 and J usage is TRBJ2-2; 14 nucleotides line up with TRBD2. The germline gives CDR1 SGHNT, CDR2 YYREEE (reference sequence). CDR3 size: 16 residues. J gave up 8 bases and V 4 bases, and 7 bases lay outside the gene matches. The CDR3 protein is CASSPGTSGSPGELFF. The CDR3 coding sequence is TGTGCCAGCAGCCCAGGGACTAGCGGGAGCCCGGGGGAGCTGTTTTTT.

The chain employs TRBV19 and TRBJ2-2; D tentatively fits TRBD1 or TRBD2 (5 bases each). This CDR3 spans 17 amino acids. CDR1 and CDR2 from the germline V gene are LNHDA and SQIVND (reference sequence). Trimming removed 3 bases from V and 3 bases from J, with 17 bases in between. CDR3 protein: CASSMGPRGSYTGELFF. CDR3 sequence (DNA): TGTGCCAGTAGTATGGGGCCCCGGGGCAGCTACACCGGGGAGCTGTTTTTT.

The V and J genes are TRBV28 and TRBJ1-5; 7 nucleotides match TRBD1. The length of the CDR3 is 15 residues. Germline values: CDR1 MDHEN, CDR2 SYDVKM. The V segment lost 10 bases and the J segment 0 bases; nucleotides outside the gene matches: 9. Here the CDR3 DNA reads TGTGCCACAGGACAGGTCCTAGATAGCAATCAGCCCCAGCATTTT. Protein product: CATGQVLDSNQPQHF.